The entry below gives a single T cell receptor (beta chain) sequence along with its context. Its cognate antigen is unknown. This sample is drawn from a study of T cell responses to AZD1222 COVID-19 vaccine. Across the study: Researchers grouped second doses given at about 4 or about 12 weeks into one pool. Study results and caveats: Without day 14 samples, only post-peak T cell repertoires were studied. Spike-wide coverage was observed for vaccine-associated CD4 TCRs, with dominant responses at 160-218 and 743-854.

Using immunoSEQ multiplex PCR, the repertoire was profiled, and TCRdb retains in-frame clones only, with some absent. Of 140,000 or so clones in the sample, 85% to 90% were seen once. The germline V gene has CDR1 SGHRS and CDR2 YFSETQ. The CDR3 contains 15 residues. Trimming removed 6 bases from V and 5 bases from J, with 18 bases in between. This TCR was recovered from an adult in good health. The chain employs TRBV5-1 and TRBJ2-1; tentative D call: TRBD1 (6 bases). The sample was peripheral blood, taken on day 0 of AZD1222 vaccination. The DNA of the CDR3 is TGCGCCAGCACCCACCCCCAGGGGCGGGACAATGAGCAGTTCTTC. Translating gives CASTHPQGRDNEQFF. The whole variable domain, filled in from reference TRBV5-1 and TRBJ2-1, reads KAGVTQTPRYLIKTRGQQVTLSCSPISGHRSVSWYQQTPGQGLQFLFEYFSETQRNKGNFPGRFSGRQFSNSRSEMNVSTLELGDSALYLCASTHPQGRDNEQFFGPGTRLTVL.